This TCR beta chain was recorded in a study of Graves' ophthalmopathy and Graves' hyperthyroidism. Study background: Hyperthyroidism is called stable when no ophthalmopathy develops within 18 months of follow-up.

Whole-study findings and limits: Prediction of ophthalmopathy progression reached approximately 64% sensitivity and 72.22% specificity.

In its sample, this clonotype was seen many times. The antigen is unknown. V was cut by 6 bases and J by 8 bases, with 7 bases left in between. The CDR3 spans 11 residues. Germline assignment: CDR1 LNHDA and CDR2 SQIVND (reference sequence). Certain patients, namely those with other autoimmune diseases, uncontrolled infections, pregnancy or lactation, were excluded. Diagnostic conclusions were grounded in clinical symptoms, serum thyroxine, TRAb, thyroid ultrasound and orbital computed tomography. Investigators amplified TCR beta CDR3 regions from RNA transcripts. First-round RT-PCR with HTBI primers preceded a second-round multiplex PCR. In TCRdb, the multiplex PCR reads were re-called with MiXCR into one record per CDR3 protein. The sample has about 600,000 distinct CDR3 sequences, approximately 35% seen once.

Sample: peripheral blood or thyroid tissue (not recorded which). The chain is built from TRBV19 and TRBJ1-4, with D maybe TRBD1 (5 bases). The TCR was taken from an adult man with Graves' hyperthyroidism. CDR3 protein: CASRGVEKLFF. The CDR3 DNA sequence: TGTGCCAGTAGAGGGGTGGAAAAACTGTTTTTT.